This entry lists 6 T cell receptor beta chains sequenced from one sample in a study of PD-1 and CTLA-4 blockade in melanoma. Produced via immunoSEQ multiplex PCR; TCRdb's table is partial and in-frame only. Of roughly 7,200 clones in the sample, 80% are singletons; the top ten hold about 39%. The material sequenced was CD8+ T cells from peripheral blood, taken before anti-PD-1 treatment. Receptors originate from a human donor with melanoma.

This clone was seen just once. The chain joins TRBV5-8 to TRBJ2-7; possible D gene TRBD2, 7 bases. This CDR3 comprises 17 residues. V lost 0 bases and J lost 7, with 23 bases in between. Germline V gene sequence: CDR1 SGHTS, CDR2 YDEGEE. CDR3 amino acids: CASSLVGVLGGAEEQYF. DNA for the CDR3: TGTGCCAGCAGCTTGGTTGGAGTTTTGGGGGGGGCGGAGGAGCAGTACTTC.

V usage is TRBV10-3 and J usage is TRBJ2-7; 10 bases line up with TRBD2. The V gene's germline CDR1 is ENHRY and CDR2 SYGVKD. The CDR3 covers 14 residues. V shed 4 bases, J shed 3 bases, and the junction held 3 bases outside the gene matches. The chain's CDR3 is CAISATSGDYEQYF. CDR3 sequence (DNA): TGTGCCATCAGTGCCACTAGCGGGGACTACGAGCAGTACTTC.

The J gene is TRBJ2-7, the V gene TRBV19; TRBD2 might be the D (6 bases). CDR1 LNHDA and CDR2 SQIVND come from the germline V gene (reference sequence). The V end lost 10 bases, the J end lost 5 bases, and 15 bases lay between the germline ends. This CDR3 contains 12 residues. The CDR3 loop reads CATGVAANEQYF. In nucleotides, the CDR3 is TGTGCCACGGGGGTAGCCGCTAACGAGCAGTACTTC.

This clone was counted a single time. This sequence joins TRBV6-6 and TRBJ2-3; D gene unclear. Trimming shortened V by 7 bases and J by 0 bases, and 11 bases separated the two germline ends. There are 14 residues in the CDR3. Looked up from germline, CDR1 is MNHNY and CDR2 is SVGAGI (reference sequence). Written as DNA, the CDR3 is TGTGCCAGCAATACAGCATCTAGCACAGATACGCAGTATTTT. It specifies CASNTASSTDTQYF.

The chain recombines TRBV7-9 with TRBJ2-6; 10 nucleotides agree with TRBD1. CDR1 is SEHNR, CDR2 FQNEAQ, per germline (reference sequence). This CDR3 region has 19 residues. The ends lost 5 bases at V and 2 bases at J; junction bases unmatched: 12. The CDR3 sequence: CASSKFPGQGNAGANVLTF. In nucleotides, the CDR3 is TGTGCCAGCAGCAAGTTCCCGGGACAGGGGAACGCTGGGGCCAACGTCCTGACTTTC. The variable domain in full, with the rest retrieved from reference TRBV7-9 and TRBJ2-6, is DTGVSQNPRHKITKRGQNVTFRCDPISEHNRLYWYRQTLGQGPEFLTYFQNEAQLEKSRLLSDRFSAERPKGSFSTLEIQRTEQGDSAMYLCASSKFPGQGNAGANVLTFGAGSRLTVL.

The chain is built from TRBV19 and TRBJ2-3, with no clear D. The CDR3 loop spans 13 amino acids. The V end lost 1 base, the J end lost 1 base, and 3 bases lay between the germline ends. The germline gives CDR1 LNHDA, CDR2 SQIVND (reference sequence). The CDR3 bases are TGTGCCAGTAGTATAGTCCGCACAGATACGCAGTATTTT. Encoded protein: CASSIVRTDTQYF.